The T cell receptor beta chain described here comes from a study of identical twins. Study-level findings and limits: Findings depended on cross-sectional statistics rather than tracking the same donors. Insertions were reduced in abundant cord blood beta clonotypes but not in memory repertoires. Those out-of-frame alpha sequences shared by twins showed an excess of low generation probability. The study found that models underestimated out-of-frame TCR alpha sharing in monozygotic twins.

MiXCR was run by TCRdb on the 5' RACE reads, yielding one entry per CDR3 protein. The sample has around 230,000 distinct CDR3 sequences; roughly a tenth are singletons. As regards this clonotype: Its antigen remains unidentified.

The CDR3 covers 14 residues. CDR1 and CDR2 (germline): SNHLY, FYNNEI. The V gene lost 6 bases and the J gene lost 5 bases, with 17 bases spanning the gap. The V gene is TRBV2, the J gene TRBJ2-7; D could derive from TRBD1 or TRBD2 (5 bases each). The clonotype comes from a woman under 30 in good health. Sequenced material: memory (CD45RO+) T cells sorted from blood. The CDR3 DNA reads as TGTGCCAGCAGCCTTTTGGGGGATCCCCACGAGCAGTACTTC. Its protein product is CASSLLGDPHEQYF. The variable domain in full, completed from reference TRBV2 and TRBJ2-7, reads EPEVTQTPSHQVTQMGQEVILRCVPISNHLYFYWYRQILGQKVEFLVSFYNNEISEKSEIFDDQFSVERPDGSNFTLKIRSTKLEDSAMYFCASSLLGDPHEQYFGPGTRLTVT.